These 24 T cell receptor beta chains were sequenced from one sample in a study of T cell repertoires in ileal Crohn's disease. Measured with immunoSEQ multiplex PCR; TCRdb has only the in-frame clones, and not every one. The sample contains about 10,000 clones, more than 75% of which appear only once. As to time point: neoterminal ileum biopsy at postoperative endoscopy, about 6 months after surgery. Sample: ileal tissue. The source of these receptors is an adult with Crohn's disease.

This clone was found a few times. This sequence joins TRBV5-1 and TRBJ2-3; maybe TRBD2 (6 bases). The germline CDR1 and CDR2 sequences are SGHRS and YFSETQ. Trimming shortened V by 2 bases and J by 3 bases, and 10 bases separated the two germline ends. The CDR3 is 14 residues long. The CDR3 loop is CASSFRLVTDTQYF. DNA of the CDR3: TGCGCCAGCAGCTTCCGACTAGTTACAGATACGCAGTATTTT.

The CDR3 DNA is TGTGCCAGCAGCCAAGATGTAGGTAGCGGGACGCTAAAAAACACCATATATTTT. Translation: CASSQDVGSGTLKNTIYF. The chain carries TRBV4-2 and TRBJ1-3; the D gene is possibly TRBD1 (5 bases). CDR1 and CDR2 from the germline V gene are LGHNA and YNFKEQ. V gave up 0 bases and J gave up 6 bases, with 21 bases separating them. The CDR3 sequence is 18 residues long.

The sample holds a few counts of this clone. The CDR3 here is CASSPSSRGPFQPQHF. In nucleotides, the CDR3 is TGTGCCAGCAGCCCCTCTTCGCGGGGGCCATTTCAGCCCCAGCATTTT. This sequence joins TRBV28 and TRBJ1-5; D is possibly TRBD1 (6 bases). CDR1 and CDR2 from the germline V gene are MDHEN and SYDVKM. Trimming removed 6 bases from V and 6 bases from J, with 21 bases in between. The CDR3 is 16 residues long.

Comments on this clone: A junction end diverges from the germline sequence, so it may reflect a read error. V is TRBV28 and J is TRBJ2-7; the match to TRBD1 covers 7 bases. Germline V lookup: CDR1 MDHEN, CDR2 SYDVKM. The CDR3 extends over 11 amino acids. The CDR3 region is CASSLNRGTQF. In nucleotides, the CDR3 is TGTGCCAGCAGTTTAAACAGGGGTACTCAGTTC.

V and J are TRBV19 and TRBJ2-1; 7 nucleotides agree with TRBD2. The CDR3 runs to 18 residues. Germline V CDR1 and CDR2: LNHDA, SQIVND (reference sequence). The trim removed 6 bases at V and 7 bases at J, leaving 21 bases unmatched. CDR3 DNA sequence: TGTGCCAGTAGACTCCAGGAGGTGCGGGGACTACCGGAGAATGAGCAGTTCTTC. Protein product: CASRLQEVRGLPENEQFF.

V and J are TRBV2 and TRBJ2-7, with a tentative D call TRBD1 (6 bases). This CDR3 spans 14 amino acids. V was clipped by 8 bases and J by 5 bases, with 19 bases between them. CDR1 SNHLY and CDR2 FYNNEI come from the germline V gene. The CDR3 region has the DNA TGTGCCAGCGTAGACACAGGGCCTAGGGACGAGCAGTACTTC. This translates into CASVDTGPRDEQYF.

This clone appeared a few times. The gene calls are TRBV7-9 and TRBJ2-5; maybe TRBD1 (6 bases). Per germline, CDR1 SEHNR and CDR2 FQNEAQ (reference sequence). Trimming pared 3 bases from V and 5 bases from J, leaving 22 bases between. This CDR3 region has 17 residues. The CDR3 here is CASSLGVVGRGSETQYF. CDR3 in DNA: TGTGCCAGCAGCTTGGGGGTCGTGGGCAGGGGATCGGAGACCCAGTACTTC.

This clone was detected only a few times. The chain carries TRBV6-6 and TRBJ1-1; 7 nucleotides match TRBD1. Germline assignment: CDR1 MNHNY and CDR2 SVGAGI (reference sequence). Losses at the gene ends were 2 bases for V and 11 bases for J; bases not matched to a gene: 8. CDR3 length: 13 amino acids. CDR3 DNA: TGTGCCAGCAGTTACCCCAGGGGGGAGGAGGCTTTCTTT. It is translated as CASSYPRGEEAFF.

The chain couples TRBV5-4 to TRBJ2-2; 8 positions match TRBD2. J was trimmed by 2 bases and V by 4 bases; bases with no gene match: 13. The CDR3 length is 18 residues. The germline gives CDR1 SGHNT, CDR2 YYREEE (reference sequence). CDR3 bases: TGTGCCAGCAGCCCCGGGAGGCCAGCGGGGGTAAACACCGGGGAGCTGTTTTTT. Its protein is CASSPGRPAGVNTGELFF.

The J gene is TRBJ2-1, the V gene TRBV13; 10 bases map to TRBD2. V shed 5 bases, J shed 7 bases, and the junction held 8 bases outside the gene matches. The CDR3 is 15 residues long. Germline V gene lookup returns CDR1 PRHDT and CDR2 FYEKMQ (reference sequence). The chain's CDR3 is CASSDLSGGLNEQFF. CDR3 DNA: TGTGCCAGCAGCGATCTTAGCGGGGGGTTAAATGAGCAGTTCTTC.

The chain is built from TRBV6-6 and TRBJ2-4; the D is unclear. Germline V CDR1 and CDR2: MNHNY, SVGAGI (reference sequence). CDR3 length: 13 amino acids. V dropped 8 bases and J dropped 0 bases, with 8 bases sitting between them. This CDR3 reads CASGLLAKNIQYF. CDR3 DNA sequence: TGTGCCAGCGGGCTATTAGCCAAAAACATTCAGTACTTC.

V gene TRBV5-6 combines with J gene TRBJ2-2; TRBD2 might be the D (5 bases). V shed 2 bases and J shed 4 bases, with 15 bases lying between them. Germline lookup yields CDR1 SGHDT and CDR2 YYEEEE. CDR3 length equals 16 residues. The CDR3 spells CASSFLANSLTGELFF. The CDR3 nucleotides are TGTGCCAGCAGCTTTTTAGCGAATAGCCTCACCGGGGAGCTGTTTTTT.

This clone was detected only once. J is TRBJ2-5 and V is TRBV9, with D possibly matching TRBD1 (5 bases). V was trimmed by 0 bases and J by 4 bases, leaving 13 bases between them. CDR1 and CDR2 from the germline V gene are SGDLS and YYNGEE. The CDR3 is made up of 15 amino acids. The CDR3 DNA follows: TGTGCCAGCAGCGTAGGACCAGGTGGGGCAGAGACCCAGTACTTC. Protein sequence: CASSVGPGGAETQYF.

This sequence joins TRBV11-3 and TRBJ2-1, with 10 positions matching TRBD2. This CDR3 region has 15 residues. CDR1 is SGHNT and CDR2 is YENEEA in the germline V gene. The trim removed 2 bases at V and 7 bases at J, leaving 5 bases unmatched. The CDR3 sequence: CASSLRAGGGNEQFF. In nucleotides, the CDR3 is TGTGCCAGCAGCTTAAGAGCGGGAGGGGGGAATGAGCAGTTCTTC.

The J gene is TRBJ2-1, the V gene TRBV19; D is perhaps TRBD2 (6 bases). V lost 5 bases and J 8 bases, leaving 16 bases between the germline ends. The germline CDR1 and CDR2 sequences are LNHDA and SQIVND (reference sequence). The CDR3 consists of 14 residues. The CDR3 is CASSGRWTGDEQFF. The CDR3 DNA is TGTGCCAGTAGTGGCCGCTGGACGGGGGATGAGCAGTTCTTC.

The chain has TRBV13 and TRBJ2-2; 7 nucleotides line up with TRBD1. Unmatched junction bases numbered 12, after V lost 6 bases and J lost 5 bases. Per germline, CDR1 PRHDT and CDR2 FYEKMQ (reference sequence). CDR3 size: 16 residues. CDR3 protein: CASSPRQGMGTGELFF. The CDR3 DNA follows: TGTGCCAGCAGTCCAAGACAGGGAATGGGAACCGGGGAGCTGTTTTTT.

This clone was seen a single time. The chain employs TRBV4-2 and TRBJ2-5, with 9 bases identical to TRBD2. The CDR3 length is 16 residues. V was clipped by 0 bases and J by 4 bases; unmatched bases: 6. CDR1 is LGHNA and CDR2 is YNFKEQ in the germline V gene. CDR3: CASSQEASGNRETQYF. DNA of the CDR3: TGTGCCAGCAGCCAAGAGGCTAGCGGGAATCGAGAGACCCAGTACTTC.

The genes are TRBV7-8 and TRBJ1-1; no firm D call. Germline V gene lookup returns CDR1 SGHVS and CDR2 FQNEAQ. Trimming took 5 bases from V and 5 from J, leaving 15 bases between them. The CDR3 has 14 amino acids. The CDR3 DNA sequence: TGTGCCAGCAGCCCCCCGGCGGGGAAGACTGAAGCTTTCTTT. It codes for CASSPPAGKTEAFF.

CDR3 in amino acids: CASSRDRNYEQYF. The CDR3 DNA reads TGTGCCAGCAGCCGAGACAGAAACTACGAGCAGTACTTC. The chain joins TRBV4-2 to TRBJ2-7, with D perhaps TRBD1 (5 bases). V gave up 4 bases and J gave up 3 bases, with 10 bases separating them. Germline loops: CDR1 LGHNA, CDR2 YNFKEQ. This CDR3 has 13 residues.

This clone has a handful of counts. V is TRBV16 and J is TRBJ1-2; a weak D match, TRBD1 (5 bases). The CDR3 has 13 amino acids. Germline CDR1 and CDR2: KGHSY and FQNENV. V lost 0 bases and J lost 7, with 9 bases in between. CDR3 coding DNA: TGTGCCAGCAGCCAATCACGGGGGTTTGGCTACACCTTC. This codes for CASSQSRGFGYTF.

The CDR3 is CASSQTPGTGGETQYF. The CDR3 bases are TGCGCCAGCAGCCAGACACCCGGGACAGGTGGGGAGACCCAGTACTTC. This chain connects TRBV4-1 to TRBJ2-5, with TRBD1 matching over 8 bases. The CDR3 sequence is 16 residues long. V dropped 3 bases and J dropped 5; count of bases not matched to a gene: 11. The germline gives CDR1 MGHRA, CDR2 YSYEKL.

The CDR3 region is CASSLASTNEKLFF. In DNA, the CDR3 is TGCGCCAGCAGCTTGGCCTCAACTAATGAAAAACTGTTTTTT. V is TRBV5-1 and J is TRBJ1-4; no clear D. From germline, CDR1 is SGHRS and CDR2 YFSETQ. Trimming left V 0 bases short and J 0 bases short, with 3 bases between. This CDR3 region has 14 residues.

V usage is TRBV9 and J usage is TRBJ2-1, with D maybe TRBD1 (5 bases). With 4 bases removed from V and 3 bases from J, the gap between germline ends came to 20 bases. Germline-derived CDR1 and CDR2 are SGDLS and YYNGEE. The CDR3 spans 17 residues. The CDR3 DNA sequence: TGTGCCAGCAGCCCCAGGGCCCATCAGGGTTTCTACAATGAGCAGTTCTTC. Encoded protein: CASSPRAHQGFYNEQFF.

This clone was seen only once. This chain connects TRBV27 to TRBJ1-5; D gene ambiguous. CDR1 MNHEY and CDR2 SMNVEV come from the germline V gene (reference sequence). V was cut by 4 bases and J by 6 bases, with 13 bases left in between. The CDR3 is 14 amino acids. CDR3: CASSSQPRTQPQHF. The CDR3 DNA sequence: TGTGCCAGCAGTTCCCAACCTAGAACTCAGCCCCAGCATTTT.